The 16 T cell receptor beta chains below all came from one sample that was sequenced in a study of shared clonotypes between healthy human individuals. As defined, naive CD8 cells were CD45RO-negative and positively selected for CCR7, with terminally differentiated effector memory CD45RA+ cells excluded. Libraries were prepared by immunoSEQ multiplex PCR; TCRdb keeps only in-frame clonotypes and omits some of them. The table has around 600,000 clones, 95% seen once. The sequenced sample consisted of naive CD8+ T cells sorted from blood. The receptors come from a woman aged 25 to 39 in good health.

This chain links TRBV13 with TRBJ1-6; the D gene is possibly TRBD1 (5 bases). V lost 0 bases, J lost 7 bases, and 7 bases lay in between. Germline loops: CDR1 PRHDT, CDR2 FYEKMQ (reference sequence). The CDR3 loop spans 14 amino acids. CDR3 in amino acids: CASSLGGRNSPLHF. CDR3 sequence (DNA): TGTGCCAGCAGCTTAGGGGGGCGGAATTCACCCCTCCACTTT.

The CDR3, as DNA: TGTGCCAGCAGCTGGTTGAATTCACCCCTCCACTTT. Amino acid sequence: CASSWLNSPLHF. This rearrangement joins TRBV7-6 to TRBJ1-6; D not resolved. This CDR3 spans 12 amino acids. Per the germline V gene, CDR1 is SGHVS and CDR2 is FNYEAQ. The V gene lost 4 bases and the J gene lost 7 bases, with 5 bases spanning the gap.

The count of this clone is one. The CDR3 spells CASSPYGQGRNTIYF. For the CDR3, the DNA is TGTGCCAGCAGCCCATACGGACAGGGTAGAAACACCATATATTTT. The V and J genes are TRBV5-5 and TRBJ1-3; TRBD1 matches 8 bases. CDR1 is SGHKS, CDR2 YYEKEE, per germline (reference sequence). V lost 4 bases to trimming and J lost 5 bases; unmatched junction nucleotides: 8. This CDR3 is 15 amino acids long.

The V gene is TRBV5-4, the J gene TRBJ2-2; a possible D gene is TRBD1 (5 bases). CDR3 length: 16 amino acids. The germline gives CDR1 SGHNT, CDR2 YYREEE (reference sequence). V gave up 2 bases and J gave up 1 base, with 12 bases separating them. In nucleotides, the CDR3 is TGTGCCAGCAGCTTTAGGGGCGTTGTGAACACCGGGGAGCTGTTTTTT. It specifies CASSFRGVVNTGELFF. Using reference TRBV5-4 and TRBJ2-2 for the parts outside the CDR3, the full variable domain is ETGVTQSPTHLIKTRGQQVTLRCSSQSGHNTVSWYQQALGQGPQFIFQYYREEENGRGNFPPRFSGLQFPNYSSELNVNALELDDSALYLCASSFRGVVNTGELFFGEGSRLTVL.

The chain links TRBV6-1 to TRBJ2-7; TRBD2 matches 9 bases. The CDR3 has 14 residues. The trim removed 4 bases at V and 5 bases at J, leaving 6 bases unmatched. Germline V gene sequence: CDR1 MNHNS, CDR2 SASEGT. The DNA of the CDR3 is TGTGCCAGCAGTGGGCGGGAGGGTACCCACGAGCAGTACTTC. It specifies CASSGREGTHEQYF.

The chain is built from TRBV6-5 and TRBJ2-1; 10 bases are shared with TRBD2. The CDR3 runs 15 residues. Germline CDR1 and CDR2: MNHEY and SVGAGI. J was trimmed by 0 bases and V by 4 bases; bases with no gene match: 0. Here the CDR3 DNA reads TGTGCCAGCAGTTCTAGCGGGGGCTCCTACAATGAGCAGTTCTTC. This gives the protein CASSSSGGSYNEQFF.

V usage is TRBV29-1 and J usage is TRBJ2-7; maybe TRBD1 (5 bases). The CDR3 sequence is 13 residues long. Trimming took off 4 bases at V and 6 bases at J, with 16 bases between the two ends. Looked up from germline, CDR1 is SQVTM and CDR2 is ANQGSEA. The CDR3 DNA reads TGCAGCGTTGGAGGCCAGGGCCTGGGCGAGCAGTACTTC. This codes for CSVGGQGLGEQYF.

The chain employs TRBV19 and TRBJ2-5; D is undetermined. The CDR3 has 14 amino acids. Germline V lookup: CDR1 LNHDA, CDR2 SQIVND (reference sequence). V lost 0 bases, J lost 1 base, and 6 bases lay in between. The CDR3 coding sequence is TGTGCCAGTAGTATAGACGCCGCCCAAGAGACCCAGTACTTC. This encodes CASSIDAAQETQYF.

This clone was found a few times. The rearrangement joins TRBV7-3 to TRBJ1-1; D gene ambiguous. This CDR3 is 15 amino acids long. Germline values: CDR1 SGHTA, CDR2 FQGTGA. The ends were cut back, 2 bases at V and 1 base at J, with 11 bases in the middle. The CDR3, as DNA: TGTGCCAGCAGCTTATCGTCGGCGGGGAACACTGAAGCTTTCTTT. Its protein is CASSLSSAGNTEAFF.

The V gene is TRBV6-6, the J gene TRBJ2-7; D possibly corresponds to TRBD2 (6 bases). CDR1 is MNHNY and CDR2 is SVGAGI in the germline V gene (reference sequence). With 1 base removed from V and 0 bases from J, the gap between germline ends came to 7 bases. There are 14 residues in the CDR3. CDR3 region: CASSYLGGSYEQYF. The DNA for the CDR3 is TGTGCCAGCAGTTACTTGGGGGGCTCCTACGAGCAGTACTTC.

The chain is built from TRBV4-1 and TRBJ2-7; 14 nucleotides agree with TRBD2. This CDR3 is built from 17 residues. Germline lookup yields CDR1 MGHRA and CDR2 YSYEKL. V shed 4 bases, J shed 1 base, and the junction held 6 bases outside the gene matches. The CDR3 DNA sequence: TGCGCCAGCAGCCCGCGCGGGACTAGCGGGAGTTCCTACGAGCAGTACTTC. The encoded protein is CASSPRGTSGSSYEQYF.

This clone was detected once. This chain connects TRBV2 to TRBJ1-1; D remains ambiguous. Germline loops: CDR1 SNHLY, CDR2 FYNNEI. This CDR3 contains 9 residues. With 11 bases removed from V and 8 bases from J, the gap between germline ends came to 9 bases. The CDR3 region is CAVSWEAFF. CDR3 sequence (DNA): TGTGCCGTCTCCTGGGAAGCTTTCTTT.

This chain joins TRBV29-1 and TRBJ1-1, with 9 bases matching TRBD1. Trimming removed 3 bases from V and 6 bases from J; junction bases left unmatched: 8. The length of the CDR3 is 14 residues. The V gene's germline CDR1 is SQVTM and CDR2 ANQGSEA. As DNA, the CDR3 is TGCAGCGTTGATGGGGACAGGGAGTTCGCTGAAGCTTTCTTT. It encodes CSVDGDREFAEAFF.

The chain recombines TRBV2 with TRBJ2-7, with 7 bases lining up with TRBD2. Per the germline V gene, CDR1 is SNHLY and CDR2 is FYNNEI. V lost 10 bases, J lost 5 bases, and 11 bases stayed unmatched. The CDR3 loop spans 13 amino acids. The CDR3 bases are TGTGCCACCAGAGAGCAGGGAGGGGACGAGCAGTACTTC. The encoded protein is CATREQGGDEQYF.

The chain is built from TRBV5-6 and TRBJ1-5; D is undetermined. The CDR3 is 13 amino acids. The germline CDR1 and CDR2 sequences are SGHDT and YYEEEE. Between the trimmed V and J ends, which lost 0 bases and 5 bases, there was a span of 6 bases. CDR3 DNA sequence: TGTGCCAGCAGCTTGGGGGCGGATCAGCCCCAGCATTTT. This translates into CASSLGADQPQHF. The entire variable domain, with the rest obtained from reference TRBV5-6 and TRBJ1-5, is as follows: DAGVTQSPTHLIKTRGQQVTLRCSPKSGHDTVSWYQQALGQGPQFIFQYYEEEERQRGNFPDRFSGHQFPNYSSELNVNALLLGDSALYLCASSLGADQPQHFGDGTRLSIL.

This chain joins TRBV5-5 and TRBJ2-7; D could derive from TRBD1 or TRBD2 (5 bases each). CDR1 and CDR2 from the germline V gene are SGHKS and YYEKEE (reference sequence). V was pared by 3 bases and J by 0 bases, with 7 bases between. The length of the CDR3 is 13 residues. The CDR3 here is CASSSGLSYEQYF. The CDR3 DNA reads TGTGCCAGCAGCTCGGGGCTCTCCTACGAGCAGTACTTC.